This TCR beta chain was recorded in a study of cytomegalovirus exposure and HLA in healthy donors. Both 60 Vbeta primers and 13 Jbeta primers went into the PCR. The method was immunoSEQ multiplex PCR; TCRdb's version includes in-frame clones alone and lacks a portion of them. The profile shows 250,000 or so clones, about 83% of them singletons. Germline assignment: CDR1 KGHSH and CDR2 LQKENI. The CDR3 is made up of 17 amino acids. V was clipped by 2 bases and J by 5 bases; unmatched bases: 14. The sequencing input was PBMCs. The gene calls are TRBV18 and TRBJ2-7; 8 bases match TRBD1. The receptor was derived from a human donor in good health. CDR3 loop: CASSPRQGKATVHEQYF. The CDR3 nucleotides read TGTGCCAGCTCACCAAGACAGGGGAAAGCTACGGTCCACGAGCAGTACTTC.